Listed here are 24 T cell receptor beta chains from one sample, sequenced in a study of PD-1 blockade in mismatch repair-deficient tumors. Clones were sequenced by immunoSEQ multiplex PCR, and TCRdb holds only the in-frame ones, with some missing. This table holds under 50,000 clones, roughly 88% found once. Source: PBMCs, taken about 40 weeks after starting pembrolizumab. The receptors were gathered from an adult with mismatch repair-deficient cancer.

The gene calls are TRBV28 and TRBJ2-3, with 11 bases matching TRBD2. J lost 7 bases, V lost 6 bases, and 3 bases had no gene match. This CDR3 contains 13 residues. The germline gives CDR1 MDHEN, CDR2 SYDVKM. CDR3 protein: CASSSSGGYTQYF. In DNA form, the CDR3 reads TGTGCCAGCAGCTCTAGCGGGGGGTATACGCAGTATTTT.

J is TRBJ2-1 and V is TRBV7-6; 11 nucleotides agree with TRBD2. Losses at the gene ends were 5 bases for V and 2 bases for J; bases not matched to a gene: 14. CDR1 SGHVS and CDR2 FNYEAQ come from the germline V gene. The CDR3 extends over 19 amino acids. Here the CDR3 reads CASSPEPGLAEGAYNEQFF. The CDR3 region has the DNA TGTGCCAGCAGCCCAGAACCGGGACTAGCGGAGGGGGCCTACAATGAGCAGTTCTTC.

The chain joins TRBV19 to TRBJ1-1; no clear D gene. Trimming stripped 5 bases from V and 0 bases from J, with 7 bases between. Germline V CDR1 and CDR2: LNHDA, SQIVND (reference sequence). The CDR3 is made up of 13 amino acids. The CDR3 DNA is TGTGCCAGTAGTCTTGAGATGAACACTGAAGCTTTCTTT. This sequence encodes CASSLEMNTEAFF.

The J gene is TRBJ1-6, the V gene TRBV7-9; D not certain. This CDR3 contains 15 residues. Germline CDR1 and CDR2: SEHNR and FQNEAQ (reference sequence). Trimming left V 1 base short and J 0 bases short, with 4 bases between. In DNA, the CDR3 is TGTGCCAGCAGCTTAGGGAGCTCCTATAATTCACCCCTCCACTTT. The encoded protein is CASSLGSSYNSPLHF.

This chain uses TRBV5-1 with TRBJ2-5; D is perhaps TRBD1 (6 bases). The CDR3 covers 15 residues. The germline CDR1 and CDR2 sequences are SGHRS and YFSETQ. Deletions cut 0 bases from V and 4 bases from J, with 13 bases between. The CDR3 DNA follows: TGCGCCAGCAGCTTGGGGGGGACACCCACAGAGACCCAGTACTTC. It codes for CASSLGGTPTETQYF.

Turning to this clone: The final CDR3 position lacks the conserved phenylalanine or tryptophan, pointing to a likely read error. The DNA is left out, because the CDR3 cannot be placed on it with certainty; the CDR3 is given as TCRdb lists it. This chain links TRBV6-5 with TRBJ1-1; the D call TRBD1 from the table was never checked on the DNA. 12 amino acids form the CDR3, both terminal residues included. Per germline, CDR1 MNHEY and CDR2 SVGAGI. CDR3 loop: CASRGAGAPRVL.

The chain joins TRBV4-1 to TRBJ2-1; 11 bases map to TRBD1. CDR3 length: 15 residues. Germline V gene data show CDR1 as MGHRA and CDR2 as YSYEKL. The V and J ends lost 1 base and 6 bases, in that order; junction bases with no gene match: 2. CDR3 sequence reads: CASSQAGTGGNEQFF. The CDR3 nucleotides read TGCGCCAGCAGCCAAGCCGGGACAGGGGGCAATGAGCAGTTCTTC.

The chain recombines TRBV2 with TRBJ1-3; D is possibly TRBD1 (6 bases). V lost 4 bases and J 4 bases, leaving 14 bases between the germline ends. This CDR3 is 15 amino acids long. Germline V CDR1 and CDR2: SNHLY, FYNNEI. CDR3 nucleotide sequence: TGTGCCAGCAGTGCATCGGGGGGCATGGGAAACACCATATATTTT. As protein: CASSASGGMGNTIYF.

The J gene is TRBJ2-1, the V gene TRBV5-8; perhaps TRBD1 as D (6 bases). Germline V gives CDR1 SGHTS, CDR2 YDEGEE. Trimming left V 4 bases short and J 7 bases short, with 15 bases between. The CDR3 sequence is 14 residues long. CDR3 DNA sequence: TGTGCCAGCAGCCGCTGGAACAGGGTGAATGAGCAGTTCTTC. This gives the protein CASSRWNRVNEQFF.

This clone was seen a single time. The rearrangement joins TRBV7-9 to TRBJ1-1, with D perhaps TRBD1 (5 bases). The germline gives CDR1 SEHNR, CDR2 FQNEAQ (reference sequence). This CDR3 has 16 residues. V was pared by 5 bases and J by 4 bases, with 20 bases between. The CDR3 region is CASSPKVGGRGTEAFF. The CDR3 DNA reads TGTGCCAGCAGCCCCAAAGTCGGGGGGAGGGGCACTGAAGCTTTCTTT.

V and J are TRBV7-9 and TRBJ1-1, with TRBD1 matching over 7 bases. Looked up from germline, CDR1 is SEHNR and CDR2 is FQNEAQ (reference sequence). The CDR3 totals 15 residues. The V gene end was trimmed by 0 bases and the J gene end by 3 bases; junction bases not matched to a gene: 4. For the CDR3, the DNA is TGTGCCAGCAGCTTAGCAGCACAGGGGTACACTGAAGCTTTCTTT. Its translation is CASSLAAQGYTEAFF.

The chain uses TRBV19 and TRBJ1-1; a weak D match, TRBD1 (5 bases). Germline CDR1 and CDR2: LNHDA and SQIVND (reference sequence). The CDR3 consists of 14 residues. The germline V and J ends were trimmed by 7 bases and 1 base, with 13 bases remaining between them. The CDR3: CASTLGQPNTEAFF. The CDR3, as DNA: TGTGCCAGTACCCTGGGGCAGCCGAACACTGAAGCTTTCTTT. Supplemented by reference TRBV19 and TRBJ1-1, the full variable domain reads DGGITQSPKYLFRKEGQNVTLSCEQNLNHDAMYWYRQDPGQGLRLIYYSQIVNDFQKGDIAEGYSVSREKKESFPLTVTSAQKNPTAFYLCASTLGQPNTEAFFGQGTRLTVV.

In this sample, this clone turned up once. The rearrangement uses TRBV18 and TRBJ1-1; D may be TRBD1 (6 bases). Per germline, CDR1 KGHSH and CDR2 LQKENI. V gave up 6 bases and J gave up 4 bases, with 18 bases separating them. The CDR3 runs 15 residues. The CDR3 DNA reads TGTGCCAGCTCGGTGGACGGACAGTCCATCACTGAAGCTTTCTTT. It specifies CASSVDGQSITEAFF.

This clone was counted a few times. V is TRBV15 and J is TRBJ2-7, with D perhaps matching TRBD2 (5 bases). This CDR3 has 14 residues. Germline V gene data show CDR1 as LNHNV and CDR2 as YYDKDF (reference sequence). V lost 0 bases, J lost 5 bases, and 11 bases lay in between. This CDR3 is CATSRDRGVDEQYF. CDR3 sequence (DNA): TGTGCCACCAGCAGAGATCGGGGTGTAGACGAGCAGTACTTC.

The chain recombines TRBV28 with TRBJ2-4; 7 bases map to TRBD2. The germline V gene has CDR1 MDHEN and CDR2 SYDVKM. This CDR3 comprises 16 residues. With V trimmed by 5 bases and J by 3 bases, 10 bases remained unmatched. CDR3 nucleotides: TGTGCCAGCAGTATCCGTTCGTTAGCGGGCAAAAACATTCAGTACTTC. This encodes CASSIRSLAGKNIQYF.

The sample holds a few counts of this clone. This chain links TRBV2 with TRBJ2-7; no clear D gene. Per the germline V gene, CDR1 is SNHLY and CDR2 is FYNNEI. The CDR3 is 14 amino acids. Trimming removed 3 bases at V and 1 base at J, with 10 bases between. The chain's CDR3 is CASSEADASYEQYF. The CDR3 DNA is TGTGCCAGCAGTGAGGCCGATGCTTCCTACGAGCAGTACTTC. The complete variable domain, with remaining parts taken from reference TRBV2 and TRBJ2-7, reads EPEVTQTPSHQVTQMGQEVILRCVPISNHLYFYWYRQILGQKVEFLVSFYNNEISEKSEIFDDQFSVERPDGSNFTLKIRSTKLEDSAMYFCASSEADASYEQYFGPGTRLTVT.

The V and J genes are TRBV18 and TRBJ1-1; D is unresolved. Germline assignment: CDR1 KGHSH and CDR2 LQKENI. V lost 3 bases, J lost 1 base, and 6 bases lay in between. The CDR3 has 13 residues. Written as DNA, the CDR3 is TGTGCCAGCTCACCGACACGGAACACTGAAGCTTTCTTT. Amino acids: CASSPTRNTEAFF.

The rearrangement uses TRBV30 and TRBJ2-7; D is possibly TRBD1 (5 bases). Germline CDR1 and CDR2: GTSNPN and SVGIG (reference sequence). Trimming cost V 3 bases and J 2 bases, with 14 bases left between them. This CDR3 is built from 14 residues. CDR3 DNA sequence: TGTGCCTGGAGAGTGGGGCAGGGTACCTACGAGCAGTACTTC. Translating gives CAWRVGQGTYEQYF. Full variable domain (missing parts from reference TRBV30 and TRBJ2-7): SQTIHQWPATLVQPVGSPLSLECTVEGTSNPNLYWYRQAAGRGLQLLFYSVGIGQISSEVPQNLSASRPQDRQFILSSKKLLLSDSGFYLCAWRVGQGTYEQYFGPGTRLTVT.

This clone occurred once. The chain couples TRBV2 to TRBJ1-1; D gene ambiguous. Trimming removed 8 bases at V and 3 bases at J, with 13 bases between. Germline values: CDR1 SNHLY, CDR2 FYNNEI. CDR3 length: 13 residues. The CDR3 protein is CASGRESDTEAFF. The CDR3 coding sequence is TGTGCCAGCGGGAGGGAATCGGACACTGAAGCTTTCTTT. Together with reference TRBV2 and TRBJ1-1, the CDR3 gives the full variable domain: EPEVTQTPSHQVTQMGQEVILRCVPISNHLYFYWYRQILGQKVEFLVSFYNNEISEKSEIFDDQFSVERPDGSNFTLKIRSTKLEDSAMYFCASGRESDTEAFFGQGTRLTVV.

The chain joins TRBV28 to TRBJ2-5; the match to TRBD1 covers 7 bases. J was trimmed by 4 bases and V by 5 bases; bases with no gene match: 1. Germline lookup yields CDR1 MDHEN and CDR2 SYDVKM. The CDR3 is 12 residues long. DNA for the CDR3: TGTGCCAGCAGTGGGACAGTAGAGACCCAGTACTTC. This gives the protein CASSGTVETQYF.

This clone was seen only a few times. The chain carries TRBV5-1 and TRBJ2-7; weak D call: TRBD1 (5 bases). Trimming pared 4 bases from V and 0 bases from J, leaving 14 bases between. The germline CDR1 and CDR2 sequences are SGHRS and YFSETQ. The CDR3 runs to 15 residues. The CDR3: CASSVGHAASYEQYF. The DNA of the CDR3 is TGCGCCAGCAGCGTAGGACATGCCGCCTCCTACGAGCAGTACTTC.

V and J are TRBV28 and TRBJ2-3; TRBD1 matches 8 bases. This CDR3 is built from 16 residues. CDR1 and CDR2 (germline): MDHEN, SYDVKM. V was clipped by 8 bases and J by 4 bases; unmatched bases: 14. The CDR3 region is CASRRTGKAGADTQYF. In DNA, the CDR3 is TGTGCCAGCCGACGGACAGGGAAAGCTGGCGCAGATACGCAGTATTTT.

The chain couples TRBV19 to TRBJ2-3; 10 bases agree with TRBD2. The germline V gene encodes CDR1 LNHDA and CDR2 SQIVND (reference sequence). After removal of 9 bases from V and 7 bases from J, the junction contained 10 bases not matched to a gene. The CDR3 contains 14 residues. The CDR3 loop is CARTSGRACYTQYF. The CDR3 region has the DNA TGTGCCAGGACTAGCGGGCGAGCCTGTTATACGCAGTATTTT.

In nucleotides, the CDR3 is TGTGCCAGTAGTATAAGGGGCACAGGGGTGACCACTGAAGCTTTCTTT. As protein: CASSIRGTGVTTEAFF. The chain uses TRBV19 and TRBJ1-1; 7 positions match TRBD1. Per germline, CDR1 LNHDA and CDR2 SQIVND (reference sequence). J lost 4 bases, V lost 2 bases, and 10 bases had no gene match. This CDR3 has 16 amino acids.